This TCR beta chain was profiled in a study of shared clonotypes between healthy human individuals. In the case of this clone: What it binds is unknown.

V was clipped by 0 bases and J by 1 base, with 3 bases between them. Germline assignment: CDR1 SEHNR and CDR2 FQNEAQ (reference sequence). The CDR3 is 13 residues long. The naive CD8 subset, CD45RO-negative cells positively selected for CCR7, excluded terminally differentiated effector memory CD45RA+ cells. The study, taken as a whole, reports: The study generally estimated greater richness for naive than memory subsets.

Sequenced by immunoSEQ multiplex PCR; TCRdb stores in-frame clones only, minus some. Of roughly 650,000 clones listed, approximately 96% are singletons. V gene TRBV7-9 combines with J gene TRBJ2-5; D is undetermined. The source material was naive CD8+ T cells sorted from blood. This receptor was obtained from a woman in her 30s in good health. As DNA, the CDR3 is TGTGCCAGCAGCTTAGCCAGCCAAGAGACCCAGTACTTC. This sequence encodes CASSLASQETQYF.